This TCR beta chain stems from a study of blood T cell repertoires in COVID-19. The germline gives CDR1 MNHNY, CDR2 SVGAGI (reference sequence). With V trimmed by 5 bases and J by 0 bases, 8 bases remained unmatched. The CDR3 is made up of 17 amino acids. The data were produced by immunoSEQ multiplex PCR, yet TCRdb's version contains in-frame clones alone and is incomplete. This sample has some 120,000 clones, with roughly four fifths found just once. The TCR comes from a human donor in a cohort sampled during active COVID-19. Sequencing was done on a sample of peripheral blood. This chain joins TRBV6-6 and TRBJ1-2; 11 positions agree with TRBD1. The CDR3 coding sequence is TGTGCCAGCAGTCTAGGGACAGGGGGGACCCCTAACTATGGCTACACCTTC. It yields the protein CASSLGTGGTPNYGYTF.